The 23 T cell receptor beta chains listed next were all sequenced from one sample in a study of OX40 agonist ivuxolimab in advanced cancers. Receptors were amplified or captured by the immunoSEQ multiplex PCR assay. TCRdb took this table from immuneACCESS and kept in-frame rearrangements with V and J called. Such tables lack part of the clones; where checked against another copy, unresolved V genes explain under half of the gap, and the rest is unexplained. Within this sample are almost 70,000 clones, with approximately 80% of them counted one time only. The ten largest clones take up roughly 2.4% of the sample. Material: CD4+ or CD8+ T cells sorted from blood, obtained in a trial of the OX40 agonist ivuxolimab. These receptors were taken from an adult with an advanced solid tumor such as melanoma, head and neck, liver or kidney cancer.

V is TRBV11-2 and J is TRBJ2-1, with 8 nucleotides matching TRBD2. V lost 2 bases to trimming and J lost 8 bases; unmatched junction nucleotides: 17. This CDR3 is built from 18 residues. CDR1 and CDR2 from the germline V gene are SGHAT and FQNNGV. The CDR3 DNA sequence: TGTGCCAGCAGCTTACGGATCGCGGGGGGAGTGGTTCTGGATGAGCAGTTCTTC. Protein sequence: CASSLRIAGGVVLDEQFF.

The gene calls are TRBV19 and TRBJ1-2, with 11 bases lining up with TRBD1. This CDR3 is built from 14 residues. CDR1 is LNHDA and CDR2 is SQIVND in the germline V gene (reference sequence). The ends lost 2 bases at V and 7 bases at J; junction bases unmatched: 3. The CDR3 loop is CASSIRTGGRGYTF. For the CDR3, the DNA is TGTGCCAGTAGTATAAGGACAGGGGGCCGTGGCTACACCTTC.

Here the CDR3 reads CASSLASGTYNEQFF. The DNA for the CDR3 is TGCGCCAGCAGCTTGGCCAGCGGGACCTACAATGAGCAGTTCTTC. The chain uses TRBV5-1 and TRBJ2-1, with TRBD2 matching over 7 bases. CDR1 SGHRS and CDR2 YFSETQ come from the germline V gene. The CDR3 is made up of 15 amino acids. V lost 0 bases, J lost 2 bases, and 2 bases stayed unmatched.

The CDR3 sequence is CASSTRTGKSKFF. In DNA form, the CDR3 reads TGTGCCAGCAGTACCCGGACAGGGAAATCTAAATTCTTC. The rearrangement joins TRBV2 to TRBJ2-1; 8 nucleotides line up with TRBD1. The CDR3 runs 13 residues. J gave up 16 bases and V 5 bases, and 13 bases lay outside the gene matches. Germline CDR1 and CDR2: SNHLY and FYNNEI.

This rearrangement joins TRBV28 to TRBJ2-7; 10 bases align to TRBD2. J lost 2 bases, V lost 5 bases, and 3 bases had no gene match. Germline CDR1 reads MDHEN; CDR2 reads SYDVKM. This CDR3 comprises 14 residues. The chain's CDR3 is CASSQAGGTYEQYF. Here the CDR3 DNA reads TGTGCCAGCAGTCAAGCGGGAGGGACCTACGAGCAGTACTTC.

The chain combines TRBV21-1 with TRBJ1-4; the table calls TRBD1, which could not be checked here. TRBV21-1 constitutes a pseudogene. The CDR3 runs to 17 residues. CDR3 coding DNA: TGTGCCAGCAGCAACTACCCCAGGTGTGCAACTAATGAAAAACTGTTTTTT. It translates to CASSNYPRCATNEKLFF.

A single count supports this clone. J is TRBJ1-3 and V is TRBV2, with D possibly TRBD1 on 5 matching bases. This CDR3 has 14 amino acids. Trimming removed 6 bases from V and 4 bases from J, with 13 bases in between. Germline V CDR1 and CDR2: SNHLY, FYNNEI. CDR3 DNA: TGTGCCAGCAGCCGCTCCGGGGACGGAAACACCATATATTTT. Translating gives CASSRSGDGNTIYF.

This clone occurred a few times. V is TRBV5-4 and J is TRBJ2-2; no definite D call. The CDR3 is 12 amino acids. With 0 bases removed from V and 3 bases from J, the gap between germline ends came to 0 bases. CDR1 and CDR2 from the germline V gene are SGHNT and YYREEE (reference sequence). For the CDR3, the DNA is TGTGCCAGCAGCTTGGACACCGGGGAGCTGTTTTTT. Amino acids: CASSLDTGELFF.

This clone showed up just a few times. The gene calls are TRBV6-1 and TRBJ1-5, with D perhaps matching TRBD1 (6 bases). This CDR3 is 14 amino acids long. V lost 6 bases and J 3 bases, leaving 12 bases between the germline ends. Germline V gene data show CDR1 as MNHNS and CDR2 as SASEGT. The CDR3 spells CASRSGTNNQPQHF. For the CDR3, the DNA is TGTGCCAGCAGGTCTGGGACAAACAATCAGCCCCAGCATTTT.

This clone was found a few times. This sequence joins TRBV9 and TRBJ2-7; 7 bases align to TRBD2. CDR3 length: 14 amino acids. V lost 4 bases and J lost 2; bases outside the gene matches: 6. Germline CDR1 and CDR2: SGDLS and YYNGEE. CDR3 nucleotide sequence: TGTGCCAGCAGCCCTACCGGGACTACCTACGAGCAGTACTTC. Its protein is CASSPTGTTYEQYF. Using reference TRBV9 and TRBJ2-7 for the parts outside the CDR3, the full variable domain is DSGVTQTPKHLITATGQRVTLRCSPRSGDLSVYWYQQSLDQGLQFLIQYYNGEERAKGNILERFSAQQFPDLHSELNLSSLELGDSALYFCASSPTGTTYEQYFGPGTRLTVT.

The chain combines TRBV27 with TRBJ1-1; TRBD1 matches at 9 bases. Germline V CDR1 and CDR2: MNHEY, SMNVEV (reference sequence). CDR3 size: 17 residues. The trim removed 6 bases at V and 1 base at J, leaving 12 bases unmatched. The CDR3 region is CASSSPTGGGRNTEAFF. As DNA, the CDR3 is TGTGCCAGCAGCTCCCCCACAGGGGGCGGGAGGAACACTGAAGCTTTCTTT.

The rearrangement uses TRBV19 and TRBJ2-1; a weak D match, TRBD1 (5 bases). In germline, CDR1 is LNHDA, CDR2 SQIVND (reference sequence). V dropped 5 bases and J dropped 9 bases, with 17 bases sitting between them. This CDR3 spans 14 amino acids. CDR3 nucleotide sequence: TGTGCCAGTAGTCTCGACGGAAGGGGAATTGAGCAGTTCTTC. Protein: CASSLDGRGIEQFF. Drawing the rest from reference TRBV19 and TRBJ2-1, the complete variable domain is DGGITQSPKYLFRKEGQNVTLSCEQNLNHDAMYWYRQDPGQGLRLIYYSQIVNDFQKGDIAEGYSVSREKKESFPLTVTSAQKNPTAFYLCASSLDGRGIEQFFGPGTRLTVL.

This rearrangement joins TRBV18 to TRBJ1-1; D gene unclear. The CDR3 loop spans 14 amino acids. CDR1 is KGHSH and CDR2 is LQKENI in the germline V gene. Trimming left V 2 bases short and J 1 base short, with 8 bases between. CDR3 coding DNA: TGTGCCAGCTCACCAGGCAGGTCGAACACTGAAGCTTTCTTT. Amino acid sequence: CASSPGRSNTEAFF.

This clone came up a few times. The chain employs TRBV7-3 and TRBJ2-3; 8 positions match TRBD2. Germline trimming cut 1 base from V and 7 bases from J; bases unmatched to any gene: 13. The germline CDR1 and CDR2 sequences are SGHTA and FQGTGA. The CDR3 is 17 residues long. CDR3 protein: CASSLRSSSAGGNTQYF. In DNA, the CDR3 is TGTGCCAGCAGCTTAAGAAGTTCTAGCGCGGGGGGCAATACGCAGTATTTT.

This rearrangement joins TRBV2 to TRBJ1-5; 9 bases map to TRBD1. Looked up from germline, CDR1 is SNHLY and CDR2 is FYNNEI. The ends lost 4 bases at V and 3 bases at J; junction bases unmatched: 7. This CDR3 has 16 amino acids. CDR3 amino acids: CASSGNTGGPNQPQHF. In DNA, the CDR3 is TGTGCCAGCAGTGGGAATACAGGGGGCCCCAATCAGCCCCAGCATTTT. Based on the CDR3 plus reference TRBV2 and TRBJ1-5, the full variable domain is EPEVTQTPSHQVTQMGQEVILRCVPISNHLYFYWYRQILGQKVEFLVSFYNNEISEKSEIFDDQFSVERPDGSNFTLKIRSTKLEDSAMYFCASSGNTGGPNQPQHFGDGTRLSIL.

This clone has a handful of counts. The chain couples TRBV5-5 to TRBJ2-7, with 10 positions matching TRBD2. Germline V lookup: CDR1 SGHKS, CDR2 YYEKEE (reference sequence). This CDR3 is built from 15 residues. With V trimmed by 4 bases and J by 0 bases, 4 bases remained unmatched. The CDR3, as DNA: TGTGCCAGCAGCCCTGTAGCGGGAGGCTCCTACGAGCAGTACTTC. It is translated as CASSPVAGGSYEQYF.

This sequence joins TRBV10-3 and TRBJ2-1; possibly TRBD1 for D (5 bases). The CDR3 extends over 11 amino acids. The germline CDR1 and CDR2 sequences are ENHRY and SYGVKD. V lost 10 bases and J 6 bases, leaving 10 bases between the germline ends. The CDR3 here is CATATGNEQFF. The CDR3 coding sequence is TGTGCCACCGCTACAGGCAATGAGCAGTTCTTC.

Written as DNA, the CDR3 is TGTGCCAGCAGCTTAGACCCCGGGACAGCTAACTATGGCTACACCTTC. Translation: CASSLDPGTANYGYTF. This sequence joins TRBV5-4 and TRBJ1-2, with TRBD1 matching over 7 bases. In germline, CDR1 is SGHNT, CDR2 YYREEE (reference sequence). The CDR3 is 16 residues long. The junction had 7 bases not matched to a gene; V was cut back by 2 bases and J by 0 bases.

The chain links TRBV6-1 to TRBJ1-2; 7 nucleotides line up with TRBD1. The germline CDR1 and CDR2 sequences are MNHNS and SASEGT. There are 15 residues in the CDR3. Trimming cost V 2 bases and J 4 bases; bases outside gene matches: 7. Here the CDR3 reads CASSETGRGGYGYTF. The CDR3 DNA reads TGTGCCAGCAGTGAAACCGGCAGGGGGGGCTATGGCTACACCTTC.

V and J are TRBV19 and TRBJ1-2; maybe TRBD1 (5 bases). The CDR3 consists of 11 residues. Trimming removed 7 bases from V and 8 bases from J, with 11 bases in between. Germline assignment: CDR1 LNHDA and CDR2 SQIVND (reference sequence). The CDR3 DNA sequence: TGTGCCAGTATGTGGGGCGGAGGCTACACCTTC. It translates to CASMWGGGYTF.

The chain links TRBV6-1 to TRBJ2-6; tentative D call: TRBD2 (6 bases). Germline lookup yields CDR1 MNHNS and CDR2 SASEGT. V shed 4 bases and J shed 1 base, with 14 bases lying between them. The CDR3 runs to 17 residues. The DNA for the CDR3 is TGTGCCAGCAGTGTAGTACGGAGGGGATCTGGGGCCAACGTCCTGACTTTC. The encoded protein is CASSVVRRGSGANVLTF.

The J gene is TRBJ2-2, the V gene TRBV29-1; D is uncertain. CDR3 length: 12 residues. V was pared by 5 bases and J by 7 bases, with 11 bases between. Germline V gene lookup returns CDR1 SQVTM and CDR2 ANQGSEA. The CDR3 DNA follows: TGCAGCGTTCAAAGCAATCGCGGGGAGCTGTTTTTT. Protein sequence: CSVQSNRGELFF.

V usage is TRBV11-2 and J usage is TRBJ2-7; weak D call: TRBD2 (6 bases). V lost 6 bases and J 2 bases, leaving 14 bases between the germline ends. There are 14 residues in the CDR3. Germline V lookup: CDR1 SGHAT, CDR2 FQNNGV. CDR3 loop: CASRLTWGAYEQYF. The CDR3 nucleotides read TGTGCCAGCAGGTTAACATGGGGGGCCTACGAGCAGTACTTC.